Presented here are 13 T cell receptor beta chains from one specimen sequenced in a study of identical twins. TCRdb fed the 5' RACE reads into MiXCR, producing one record per CDR3 protein. This sample has 450,000 or so distinct CDR3 sequences, with 20% to 25% found just once. These data were also reused for a study on T cells expressing NK-cell markers.

The sequenced material came from CD4+ T cells sorted from blood. All receptors come from a woman aged 18-29 years in good health.

This clonotype was detected only a few times. V usage is TRBV12-3 or TRBV12-4 and J usage is TRBJ2-3, with TRBD2 identical over 7 bases. CDR3 length: 15 residues. Trimming removed 5 bases from V and 0 bases from J; junction bases left unmatched: 5. In DNA, the CDR3 is TGTGCCAGCAGTCGGTCTAGCGGTAGCACAGATACGCAGTATTTT. This sequence encodes CASSRSSGSTDTQYF.

J is TRBJ1-5 and V is TRBV29-1; 8 nucleotides match TRBD1. The length of the CDR3 is 13 residues. CDR1 is SQVTM, CDR2 ANQGSEA, per germline. Unmatched junction bases numbered 5, after V lost 5 bases and J lost 5 bases. The CDR3 DNA reads as TGCAGCGTTCGGATGACAGGGGATCAGCCCCAGCATTTT. Translation: CSVRMTGDQPQHF.

Worth noting for this clonotype: One junction end does not reproduce the germline sequence, and a read error may be involved. The chain carries TRBV20-1 and TRBJ2-7, with D possibly TRBD2 on 5 matching bases. The CDR3 has 12 amino acids. CDR1 and CDR2 (germline): DFQATT, SNEGSKA (reference sequence). DNA for the CDR3: TGCAGTCCTAGAGGGAGAGGATACGAGCAGTACTTC. Amino acids: CSPRGRGYEQYF.

The chain employs TRBV24-1 and TRBJ2-1; D gene unclear. Germline values: CDR1 KGHDR, CDR2 SFDVKD. This CDR3 spans 13 amino acids. The ends were cut back, 5 bases at V and 1 base at J, with 5 bases in the middle. The DNA for the CDR3 is TGTGCCACCAGTGCCCGGTCCTACAATGAGCAGTTCTTC. Translation gives CATSARSYNEQFF.

The chain employs TRBV11-2 and TRBJ2-3, with 7 bases fitting TRBD2. The germline gives CDR1 SGHAT, CDR2 FQNNGV. J lost 7 bases, V lost 5 bases, and 21 bases had no gene match. The CDR3 spans 18 residues. Here the CDR3 reads CASSPRVGGLADFYTQYF. CDR3 coding DNA: TGTGCCAGCAGCCCCCGGGTGGGTGGGCTAGCGGATTTCTATACGCAGTATTTT. Drawing the rest from reference TRBV11-2 and TRBJ2-3, the complete variable domain is EAGVAQSPRYKIIEKRQSVAFWCNPISGHATLYWYQQILGQGPKLLIQFQNNGVVDDSQLPKDRFSAERLKGVDSTLKIQPAKLEDSAVYLCASSPRVGGLADFYTQYFGPGTRLTVL.

Only a few counts were recorded for this clonotype. The V call is TRBV7-3, the J call TRBJ2-2, with 7 positions matching TRBD2. This CDR3 has 15 residues. The V and J ends lost 5 bases and 1 base, in that order; junction bases with no gene match: 4. Germline-derived CDR1 and CDR2 are SGHTA and FQGTGA. The CDR3 spells CASSPTGGNTGELFF. CDR3 nucleotides: TGTGCCAGCAGCCCGACGGGGGGGAACACCGGGGAGCTGTTTTTT.

The V and J genes are TRBV14 and TRBJ2-1; 11 nucleotides agree with TRBD2. With 4 bases clipped from V and 9 bases from J, the junction kept 8 bases outside the gene matches. This CDR3 is 15 amino acids long. The germline V gene has CDR1 SGHDN and CDR2 FVKESK. CDR3 residues: CASSRVLAGAGEQFF. CDR3 sequence (DNA): TGTGCCAGCAGCCGAGTACTAGCGGGAGCAGGTGAGCAGTTCTTC.

There are a few counts of this clonotype. The chain recombines TRBV9 with TRBJ2-3; D is unclear. V lost 0 bases, J lost 5 bases, and 22 bases lay in between. The CDR3 has 18 amino acids. Per germline, CDR1 SGDLS and CDR2 YYNGEE. The CDR3 bases are TGTGCCAGCAGCGTAGATGGCAGGCTATCGGCCCCGAGAGATACGCAGTATTTT. It codes for CASSVDGRLSAPRDTQYF.

The chain links TRBV4-3 to TRBJ2-5, with TRBD1 matching over 12 bases. This CDR3 has 16 residues. The germline CDR1 and CDR2 sequences are LGHNA and YSLEER. V shed 1 base, J shed 5 bases, and the junction held 5 bases outside the gene matches. The CDR3 spells CASSQAGTGGKETQYF. The CDR3 region has the DNA TGCGCCAGCAGCCAAGCGGGGACAGGGGGCAAGGAGACCCAGTACTTC.

DNA of the CDR3: TGCGCCAGCAGCCTACTGAGGAGGTCCTACAATGAGCAGTTCTTC. Residues: CASSLLRRSYNEQFF. The chain uses TRBV5-1 and TRBJ2-1; D is possibly TRBD2 (5 bases). This CDR3 contains 15 residues. V was cut by 4 bases and J by 1 base, with 12 bases left in between. Germline V lookup: CDR1 SGHRS, CDR2 YFSETQ.

CDR3: CASSPPRDLRGYTF. As DNA, the CDR3 is TGTGCCAGCAGCCCACCCAGGGATTTAAGGGGCTACACCTTC. The genes are TRBV12-3 or TRBV12-4 and TRBJ1-2, with D possibly being TRBD1 (5 bases). CDR3 size: 14 residues. V shed 6 bases and J shed 8 bases, with 19 bases lying between them.

This clonotype was counted a few times. This chain uses TRBV12-3 or TRBV12-4 with TRBJ2-3, with D unclear. The CDR3 runs to 13 residues. The germline V and J ends were trimmed by 7 bases and 2 bases, with 10 bases remaining between them. CDR3 nucleotides: TGTGCCAGCACCTCTCCCTTCACAGATACGCAGTATTTT. Amino acid sequence: CASTSPFTDTQYF.

The chain's CDR3 is CSARAPSGSPHEQYF. The CDR3 DNA reads TGCAGTGCTAGAGCCCCTAGCGGGAGCCCCCACGAGCAGTACTTC. This chain uses TRBV20-1 with TRBJ2-7; the match to TRBD2 covers 10 bases. Germline values: CDR1 DFQATT, CDR2 SNEGSKA (reference sequence). V lost 1 base and J lost 5; bases outside the gene matches: 8. The CDR3 has 15 residues.